This T cell receptor beta chain was recorded in a study of T cell repertoires in cytomegalovirus infection. Study-level information: Public TCR beta signatures provided an indication of both CMV infection and a matching HLA type. Study-wide results and limits: Dominating the ex vivo response were HLA-C-restricted CMV-specific TCR beta clonotypes. Cumulated frequencies of public TCR beta families served to identify carriers of CMV plus the relevant HLA.

On this clonotype: What it recognizes is unknown.

V lost 3 bases and J lost 3, with 18 bases in between. This CDR3 contains 17 residues. A single record per CDR3 protein comes from TCRdb applying MiXCR to the reads. The sample includes approximately 190,000 distinct CDR3 sequences, approximately 28% seen only once; the top ten take 30% to 35%. This receptor was obtained from a human donor in good health (CMV status not recorded). Some clones in this sample may be carry-over from other donors' samples. V usage is TRBV12-3 or TRBV12-4 and J usage is TRBJ1-3; D unclear. Material for sequencing was PBMCs. The CDR3 nucleotides are TGTGCCAGCAGTTTCGGTTCCCTTTCGCCGGGTGGAAACACCATATATTTT. It translates to CASSFGSLSPGGNTIYF.